The sequence of this T cell receptor (beta chain) was determined in a study of T cells after yellow fever vaccination. General observations from the study: Re-detected after boosting: most primary clones, 95% to 98% of CD4 and 88% of CD8. It was the secondary response that reached its peak faster, day 5 versus 15, but it was weaker.

V shed 5 bases and J 4 bases; nucleotides not matched to a gene: 10. The CDR3 loop spans 15 amino acids. Germline V CDR1 and CDR2: DFQATT, SNEGSKA (reference sequence). This clonotype was seen more than once but under ten times. Its specificity is unknown. Template-switching 5'RACE yielded the TCR cDNA; a universal primer site and UMIs were added in the process. TCRdb fed the 5' RACE reads into MiXCR, producing one record per CDR3 protein. The table records hundreds of thousands of distinct CDR3 sequences, 8.7% of them present only once. The receptor's source is a man aged 18 to 30 who received the YFV17D yellow fever vaccine. The chain recombines TRBV20-1 with TRBJ2-1, with TRBD2 matching 8 bases. The material sequenced was PBMCs, taken on the day of the first yellow fever vaccination. The CDR3 region has the DNA TGCAGTGCTCAACGGGGCGGGGGGCCTTACAATGAGCAGTTCTTC. Translating gives CSAQRGGGPYNEQFF.